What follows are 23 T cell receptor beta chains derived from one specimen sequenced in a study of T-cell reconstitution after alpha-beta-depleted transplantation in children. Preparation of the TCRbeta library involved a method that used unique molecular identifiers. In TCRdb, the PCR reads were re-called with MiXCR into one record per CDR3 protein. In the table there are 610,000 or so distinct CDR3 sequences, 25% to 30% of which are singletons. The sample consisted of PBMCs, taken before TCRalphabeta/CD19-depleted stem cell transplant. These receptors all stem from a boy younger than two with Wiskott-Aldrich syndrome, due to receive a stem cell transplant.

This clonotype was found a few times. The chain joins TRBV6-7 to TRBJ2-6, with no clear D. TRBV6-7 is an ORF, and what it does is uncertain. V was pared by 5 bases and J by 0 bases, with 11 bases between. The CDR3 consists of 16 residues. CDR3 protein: CASSKALNSGANVLTF. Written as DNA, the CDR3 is TGTGCCAGCAGTAAGGCCCTAAACTCTGGGGCCAACGTCCTGACTTTC.

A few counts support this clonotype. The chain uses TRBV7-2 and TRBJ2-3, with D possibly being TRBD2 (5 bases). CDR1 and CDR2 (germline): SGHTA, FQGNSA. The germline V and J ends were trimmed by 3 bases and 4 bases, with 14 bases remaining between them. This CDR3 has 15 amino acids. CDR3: CASSFGSGSADTQYF. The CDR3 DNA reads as TGTGCCAGCAGCTTCGGCAGTGGTAGCGCAGATACGCAGTATTTT.

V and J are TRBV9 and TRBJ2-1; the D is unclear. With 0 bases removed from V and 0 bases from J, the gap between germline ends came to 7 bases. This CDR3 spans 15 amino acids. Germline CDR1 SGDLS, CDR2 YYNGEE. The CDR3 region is CASSVAQSSYNEQFF. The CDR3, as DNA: TGTGCCAGCAGCGTAGCCCAGAGCTCCTACAATGAGCAGTTCTTC.

The CDR3 spells CASSLGLLGQLDFIEAFF. DNA for the CDR3: TGCGCCAGCAGCTTGGGCCTATTAGGGCAGCTTGACTTCATTGAAGCTTTCTTT. The V call is TRBV5-1, the J call TRBJ1-1; D gene unclear. Trimming took off 0 bases at V and 7 bases at J, with 25 bases between the two ends. The germline gives CDR1 SGHRS, CDR2 YFSETQ. This CDR3 region has 18 residues.

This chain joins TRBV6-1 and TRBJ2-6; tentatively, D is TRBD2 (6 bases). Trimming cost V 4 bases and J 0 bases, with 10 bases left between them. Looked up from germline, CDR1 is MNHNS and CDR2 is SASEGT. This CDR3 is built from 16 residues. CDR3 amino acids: CASSARSGSGANVLTF. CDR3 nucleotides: TGTGCCAGCAGTGCCCGTAGCGGCTCTGGGGCCAACGTCCTGACTTTC.

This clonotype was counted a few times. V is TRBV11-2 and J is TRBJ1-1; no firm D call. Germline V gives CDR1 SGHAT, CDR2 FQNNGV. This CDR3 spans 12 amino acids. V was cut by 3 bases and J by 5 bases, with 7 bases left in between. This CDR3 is CASSFIGTEAFF. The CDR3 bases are TGTGCCAGCAGCTTTATAGGAACTGAAGCTTTCTTT. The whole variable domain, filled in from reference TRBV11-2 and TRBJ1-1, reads EAGVAQSPRYKIIEKRQSVAFWCNPISGHATLYWYQQILGQGPKLLIQFQNNGVVDDSQLPKDRFSAERLKGVDSTLKIQPAKLEDSAVYLCASSFIGTEAFFGQGTRLTVV.

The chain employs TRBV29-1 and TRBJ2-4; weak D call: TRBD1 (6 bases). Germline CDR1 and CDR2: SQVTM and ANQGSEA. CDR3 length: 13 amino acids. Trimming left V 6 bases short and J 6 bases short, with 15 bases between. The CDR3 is CSVAGTTGNIQYF. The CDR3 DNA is TGCAGCGTGGCCGGGACAACGGGAAACATTCAGTACTTC.

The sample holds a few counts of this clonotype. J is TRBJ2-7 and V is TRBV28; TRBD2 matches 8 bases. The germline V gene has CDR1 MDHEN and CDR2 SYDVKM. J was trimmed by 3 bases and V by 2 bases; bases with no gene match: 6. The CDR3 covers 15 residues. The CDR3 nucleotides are TGTGCCAGCAGTTTAACTCTAGCGGGCAGCTACGAGCAGTACTTC. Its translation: CASSLTLAGSYEQYF.

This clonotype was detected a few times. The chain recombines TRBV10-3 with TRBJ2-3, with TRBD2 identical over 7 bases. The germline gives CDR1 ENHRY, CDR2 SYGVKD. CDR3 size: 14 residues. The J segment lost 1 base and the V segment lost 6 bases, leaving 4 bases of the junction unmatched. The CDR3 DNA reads TGTGCCATCAGCGAGGGAGGGGGCACAGATACGCAGTATTTT. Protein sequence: CAISEGGGTDTQYF.

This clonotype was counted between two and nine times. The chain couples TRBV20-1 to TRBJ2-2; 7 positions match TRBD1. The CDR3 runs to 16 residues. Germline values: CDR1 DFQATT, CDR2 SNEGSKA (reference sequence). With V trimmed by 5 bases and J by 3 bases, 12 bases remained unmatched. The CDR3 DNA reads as TGCAGTGCTGCCTTGCCCGGGGACAGATACACCGGGGAGCTGTTTTTT. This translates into CSAALPGDRYTGELFF.

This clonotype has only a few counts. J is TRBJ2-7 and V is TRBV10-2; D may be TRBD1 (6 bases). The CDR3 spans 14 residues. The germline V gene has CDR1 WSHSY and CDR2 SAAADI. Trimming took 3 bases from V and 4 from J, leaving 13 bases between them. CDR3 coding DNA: TGCGCCAGCAGTGACCGGGACAAGGCGTACGAGCAGTACTTC. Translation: CASSDRDKAYEQYF.

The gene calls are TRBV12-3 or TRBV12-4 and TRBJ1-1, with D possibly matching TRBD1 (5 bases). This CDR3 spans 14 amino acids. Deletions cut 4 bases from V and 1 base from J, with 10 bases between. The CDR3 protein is CASSSGGGNTEAFF. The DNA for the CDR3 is TGTGCCAGCAGTTCCGGCGGGGGGAACACTGAAGCTTTCTTT.

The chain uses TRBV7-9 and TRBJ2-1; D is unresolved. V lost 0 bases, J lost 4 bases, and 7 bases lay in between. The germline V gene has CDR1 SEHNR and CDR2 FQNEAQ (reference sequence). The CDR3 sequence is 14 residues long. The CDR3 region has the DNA TGTGCCAGCAGCTTAGCGATTAGTTACAATGAGCAGTTCTTC. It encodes CASSLAISYNEQFF.

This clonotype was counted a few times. The CDR3: CSARPSGRTSYNEQFF. The DNA for the CDR3 is TGCAGTGCTCGGCCCAGCGGGAGAACCTCCTACAATGAGCAGTTCTTC. The chain is built from TRBV20-1 and TRBJ2-1, with 8 nucleotides matching TRBD2. The CDR3 is 16 amino acids. Germline CDR1 reads DFQATT; CDR2 reads SNEGSKA (reference sequence). Losses at the gene ends were 5 bases for V and 0 bases for J; bases not matched to a gene: 9.

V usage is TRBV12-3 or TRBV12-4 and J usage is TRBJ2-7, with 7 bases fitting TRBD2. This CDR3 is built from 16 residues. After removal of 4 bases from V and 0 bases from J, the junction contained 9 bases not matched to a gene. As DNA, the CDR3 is TGTGCCAGCAGTTCTTTCCGGACTAGAGTCTCCTACGAGCAGTACTTC. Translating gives CASSSFRTRVSYEQYF.

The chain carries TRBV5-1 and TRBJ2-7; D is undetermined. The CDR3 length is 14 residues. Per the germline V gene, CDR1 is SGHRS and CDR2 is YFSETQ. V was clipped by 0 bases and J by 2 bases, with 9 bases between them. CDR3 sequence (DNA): TGCGCCAGCAGCTTGGCCAGAACAGCCTACGAGCAGTACTTC. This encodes CASSLARTAYEQYF.

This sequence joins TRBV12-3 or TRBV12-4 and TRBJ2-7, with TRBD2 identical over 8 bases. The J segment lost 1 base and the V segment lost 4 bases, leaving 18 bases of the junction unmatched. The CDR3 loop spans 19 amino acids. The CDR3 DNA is TGTGCCAGCAGTTCCCGAATCGGGGGCGGGAGGTTCCAATCCTACGAGCAGTACTTC. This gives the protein CASSSRIGGGRFQSYEQYF.

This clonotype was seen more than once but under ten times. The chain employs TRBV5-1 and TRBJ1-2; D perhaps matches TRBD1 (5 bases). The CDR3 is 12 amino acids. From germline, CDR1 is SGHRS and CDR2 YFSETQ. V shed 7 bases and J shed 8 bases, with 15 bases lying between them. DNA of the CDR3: TGCGCCAGCGCGGACATCGGCTCCGGCTACACCTTC. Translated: CASADIGSGYTF.

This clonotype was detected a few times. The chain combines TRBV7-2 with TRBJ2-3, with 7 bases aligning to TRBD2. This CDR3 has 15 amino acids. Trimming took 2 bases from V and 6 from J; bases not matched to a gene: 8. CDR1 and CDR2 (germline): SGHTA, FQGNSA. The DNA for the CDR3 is TGTGCCAGCAGCTTACTGCGGGAGAAAAAGGATACGCAGTATTTT. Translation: CASSLLREKKDTQYF.

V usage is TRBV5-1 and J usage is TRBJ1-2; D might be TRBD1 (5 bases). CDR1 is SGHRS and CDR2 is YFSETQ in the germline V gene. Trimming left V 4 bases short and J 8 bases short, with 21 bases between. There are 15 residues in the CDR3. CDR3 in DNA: TGCGCCAGCAGCATCGACAGCGGCCCTGGCAGAGGCTACACCTTC. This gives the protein CASSIDSGPGRGYTF.

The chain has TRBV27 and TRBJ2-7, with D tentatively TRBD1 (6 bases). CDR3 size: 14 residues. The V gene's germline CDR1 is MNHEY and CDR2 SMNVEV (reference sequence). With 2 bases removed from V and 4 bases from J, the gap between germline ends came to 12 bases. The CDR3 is CASSLTGFGYEQYF. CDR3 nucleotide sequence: TGTGCCAGCAGTTTAACAGGGTTTGGGTACGAGCAGTACTTC.

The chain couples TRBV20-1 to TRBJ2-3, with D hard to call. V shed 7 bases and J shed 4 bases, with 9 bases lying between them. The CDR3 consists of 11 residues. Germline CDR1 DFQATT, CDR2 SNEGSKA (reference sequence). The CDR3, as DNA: TGCAGTGGGGCTGCATCAGATACGCAGTATTTT. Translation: CSGAASDTQYF.

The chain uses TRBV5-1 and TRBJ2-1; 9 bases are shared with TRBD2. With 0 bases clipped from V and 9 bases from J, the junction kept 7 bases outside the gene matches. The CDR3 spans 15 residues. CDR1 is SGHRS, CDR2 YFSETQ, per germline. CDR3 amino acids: CASSLEGLAGIEQFF. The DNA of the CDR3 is TGCGCCAGCAGCTTGGAGGGGCTAGCGGGAATTGAGCAGTTCTTC.